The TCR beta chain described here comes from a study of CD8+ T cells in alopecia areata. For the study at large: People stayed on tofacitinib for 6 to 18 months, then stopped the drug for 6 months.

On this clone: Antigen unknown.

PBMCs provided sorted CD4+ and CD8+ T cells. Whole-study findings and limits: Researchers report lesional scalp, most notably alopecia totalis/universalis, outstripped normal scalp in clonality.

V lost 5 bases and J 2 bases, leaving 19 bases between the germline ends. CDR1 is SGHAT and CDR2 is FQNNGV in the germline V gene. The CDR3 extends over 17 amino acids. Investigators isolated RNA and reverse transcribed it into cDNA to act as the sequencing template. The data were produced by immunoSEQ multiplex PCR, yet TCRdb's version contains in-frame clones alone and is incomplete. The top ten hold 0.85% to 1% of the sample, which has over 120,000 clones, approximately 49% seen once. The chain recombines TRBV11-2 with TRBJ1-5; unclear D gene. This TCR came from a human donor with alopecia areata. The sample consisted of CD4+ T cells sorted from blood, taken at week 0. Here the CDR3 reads CASSPLATIGGNQPQHF. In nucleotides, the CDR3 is TGTGCCAGCAGCCCCTTAGCCACAATAGGAGGCAATCAGCCCCAGCATTTT.